Included here is one T cell receptor beta chain sequence, with context. This sample is part of a study of blood T cell repertoires in COVID-19. Study information: Both acute and convalescent COVID-19 samples were obtained from the United States, Italy and Spain. PBMCs, B-cell-depleted T cells, or T cells were the source of the cDNA or gDNA that made up the material.

In the source study's methods: Estimation of nucleated cell counts relied on the amplification of reference gene primers. Sequenced by immunoSEQ multiplex PCR; TCRdb stores in-frame clones only, minus some. The V and J calls and the clone size are those of that table, but D and trimming were determined from the DNA. The sample lists fewer than 200,000 clones; 80% to 95% were seen once. This clonotype was obtained from a man aged 50 to 60 with acute or convalescent COVID-19. The specimen sequenced was peripheral blood.

The CDR3 sequence: CASSLGGSGNTGELFF. As DNA, the CDR3 is TGTGCCAGCAGCTTAGGAGGGTCCGGGAACACCGGGGAGCTGTTTTTT. The chain couples TRBV7-9 to TRBJ2-2; TRBD2 might be the D (5 bases). There are 16 residues in the CDR3. V was cut by 1 base and J by 1 base, with 10 bases left in between. Germline V gene sequence: CDR1 SEHNR, CDR2 FQNEAQ (reference sequence). The full variable domain, completed using reference TRBV7-9 and TRBJ2-2, is DTGVSQNPRHKITKRGQNVTFRCDPISEHNRLYWYRQTLGQGPEFLTYFQNEAQLEKSRLLSDRFSAERPKGSFSTLEIQRTEQGDSAMYLCASSLGGSGNTGELFFGEGSRLTVL.